What follows are 16 T cell receptor beta chains derived from one specimen sequenced in a study of T cells in Graves' hyperthyroidism and ophthalmopathy. The CDR3 regions of TCR beta were amplified from RNA transcripts. With the HTBI primer set, the TCR CDR3 went through a first round of RT-PCR. TCRdb re-analysed the multiplex PCR reads in MiXCR, keeping a single row per CDR3 protein. Of fewer than 850,000 distinct CDR3 sequences in the sample, approximately 15% were seen once. Input material: blood. All receptors derive from a man over 45 with Graves' hyperthyroidism.

In regard to this clonotype: The junction and the germline gene differ at one end; a read error may be behind it. The V call is TRBV19, the J call TRBJ2-1; 10 bases line up with TRBD1. The CDR3 extends over 15 amino acids. Per the germline V gene, CDR1 is LNHDA and CDR2 is SQIVND (reference sequence). The CDR3 region is CASTGQGIFYNEQFF. The CDR3 DNA sequence: TGTGCCAGTACGGGACAGGGGATTTTTTACAATGAACAGTTCTTC.

Of note for this clonotype: This may stem from a read error, because a much larger clone lies one nucleotide away. This rearrangement joins TRBV7-9 to TRBJ2-1; 14 nucleotides match TRBD2. This CDR3 has 16 residues. CDR1 is SEHNR and CDR2 is FQNEAQ in the germline V gene (reference sequence). The DNA of the CDR3 is TGTGCCGGCAGCAGCAGGACTAGCGGGAGGAGTAATGAGCAGTTCTTC. This gives the protein CAGSSRTSGRSNEQFF.

There are many counts of this clonotype. The V call is TRBV11-2, the J call TRBJ2-7; TRBD2 is a possible D gene (5 bases). V lost 3 bases and J 6 bases, leaving 18 bases between the germline ends. CDR1 and CDR2 (germline): SGHAT, FQNNGV. The CDR3 has 15 amino acids. The CDR3 DNA reads TGTGCCAGCAGCTTCTCAAGCGGTTATCACAGCGAGCAGTACTTC. It yields the protein CASSFSSGYHSEQYF.

This clonotype turned up a few times. This chain connects TRBV7-9 to TRBJ1-5; 7 positions match TRBD1. CDR3 length equals 15 residues. V gave up 3 bases and J gave up 4 bases; unmatched junction bases: 6. CDR1 SEHNR and CDR2 FQNEAQ come from the germline V gene (reference sequence). CDR3 protein: CASSFTGEGNQPQHF. In DNA, the CDR3 is TGTGCCAGCAGCTTTACAGGGGAGGGTAATCAGCCCCAGCATTTT.

This clonotype was found a few times. The chain has TRBV7-8 and TRBJ1-5; D perhaps matches TRBD1 (5 bases). This CDR3 is 15 amino acids long. Germline V gene data show CDR1 as SGHVS and CDR2 as FQNEAQ. Trimming cost V 2 bases and J 3 bases, with 11 bases left between them. This CDR3 is CASSLPQGYNQPQHF. CDR3 bases: TGTGCCAGCAGCTTACCTCAGGGTTACAATCAGCCCCAGCATTTT.

This clonotype was counted only a few times. The chain links TRBV20-1 to TRBJ2-3; 8 nucleotides agree with TRBD2. Losses at the gene ends were 0 bases for V and 1 base for J; bases not matched to a gene: 3. The CDR3 is 15 amino acids. Germline-derived CDR1 and CDR2 are DFQATT and SNEGSKA (reference sequence). CDR3: CSAREGTRGTDTQYF. The CDR3 bases are TGCAGTGCTAGAGAGGGGACTAGGGGCACAGATACGCAGTATTTT.

As to this clonotype: A read error may be the cause here, since a much bigger clone is one base away. The chain has TRBV6-1 and TRBJ1-1; 8 bases agree with TRBD1. Germline CDR1 MNHNS, CDR2 SASEGT. The CDR3 totals 13 residues. The DNA for the CDR3 is TGTGCCAGCAGCCAGGGACAGGTGGTTGAAGCTTCCTTT. As protein: CASSQGQVVEASF.

The sample holds a few counts of this clonotype. The chain links TRBV20-1 to TRBJ2-1; D is undetermined. Germline V gives CDR1 DFQATT, CDR2 SNEGSKA (reference sequence). There are 16 residues in the CDR3. V was pared by 0 bases and J by 1 base, with 13 bases between. CDR3 sequence reads: CSARDPGDVSYNEQFF. CDR3 sequence (DNA): TGCAGTGCTAGAGATCCAGGAGACGTTTCCTACAATGAGCAGTTCTTC.

This clonotype has just a few counts. This sequence joins TRBV6-1 and TRBJ2-5; D possibly corresponds to TRBD1 (6 bases). Trimming shortened V by 6 bases and J by 5 bases, and 16 bases separated the two germline ends. CDR3 length: 14 residues. CDR1 MNHNS and CDR2 SASEGT come from the germline V gene. The CDR3 sequence is CASSGTPERETQYF. Written as DNA, the CDR3 is TGTGCCAGCAGCGGGACACCGGAAAGGGAGACCCAGTACTTC.

The chain couples TRBV19 to TRBJ2-7, with 8 positions matching TRBD1. Looked up from germline, CDR1 is LNHDA and CDR2 is SQIVND (reference sequence). The CDR3 sequence is 14 residues long. Trimming removed 4 bases from V and 4 bases from J; junction bases left unmatched: 6. For the CDR3, the DNA is TGTGCCAGTAGTAGGGGACAGGAGTTGTACGAGCAGTACTTC. It encodes CASSRGQELYEQYF.

This clonotype was seen ten or more times. The gene calls are TRBV11-3 and TRBJ2-1; no definite D call. In germline, CDR1 is SGHNT, CDR2 YENEEA. V was pared by 4 bases and J by 7 bases, with 11 bases between. The length of the CDR3 is 13 residues. The chain's CDR3 is CASSSVSGNEQFF. In nucleotides, the CDR3 is TGTGCCAGCAGCTCCGTCAGTGGAAATGAGCAGTTCTTC. Looking up the rest from reference TRBV11-3 and TRBJ2-1 gives the full variable domain: EAGVVQSPRYKIIEKKQPVAFWCNPISGHNTLYWYLQNLGQGPELLIRYENEEAVDDSQLPKDRFSAERLKGVDSTLKIQPAELGDSAVYLCASSSVSGNEQFFGPGTRLTVL.

The chain joins TRBV29-1 to TRBJ2-2, with 10 bases that match TRBD1. The germline V gene has CDR1 SQVTM and CDR2 ANQGSEA. Germline trimming cut 7 bases from V and 4 bases from J; bases unmatched to any gene: 3. The CDR3 extends over 13 amino acids. CDR3 sequence reads: CSARTGGTGELFF. CDR3 DNA sequence: TGCAGCGCCAGGACAGGGGGCACCGGGGAGCTGTTTTTT.

This clonotype was seen more than once but under ten times. A much larger clone is a single base away; this may be a read error. The rearrangement joins TRBV2 to TRBJ1-5; D ambiguous. Per the germline V gene, CDR1 is SNHLY and CDR2 is FYNNEI. The CDR3 has 14 amino acids. CDR3: CASSPQGSNQPPHF. The CDR3 DNA follows: TGTGCCAGCAGTCCTCAAGGGAGCAATCAGCCCCCGCATTTT.

V and J are TRBV19 and TRBJ2-3, with D unclear. V lost 1 base, J lost 2 bases, and 4 bases lay in between. The CDR3 consists of 13 residues. Germline CDR1 reads LNHDA; CDR2 reads SQIVND (reference sequence). The CDR3 sequence: CASSIGITDTQYF. CDR3 DNA: TGTGCCAGTAGTATAGGGATCACAGATACGCAGTATTTT.

Regarding this clonotype: A clone one base away is much larger, so this may be a read error. The V call is TRBV12-3 or TRBV12-4, the J call TRBJ2-3, with TRBD2 matching over 8 bases. The trim removed 1 base at V and 2 bases at J, leaving 5 bases unmatched. The CDR3 is 16 amino acids. Here the CDR3 reads CASSLVWRGDTDTQYF. The CDR3 DNA follows: TGTGCCAGCAGTTTAGTTTGGCGGGGGGACACAGATACGCAGTATTTT.

This clonotype was seen more than once but under ten times. The chain employs TRBV6-2 or TRBV6-3 and TRBJ2-5; D gene unclear. CDR1 is MNHEY, CDR2 SVGEGT, per germline. Trimming removed 0 bases at V and 5 bases at J, with 4 bases between. The CDR3 consists of 12 residues. CDR3 residues: CASSYSMETQYF. CDR3 sequence (DNA): TGTGCCAGCAGTTACTCGATGGAGACCCAGTACTTC.